The source of this TCR beta chain is a study of shared clonotypes between healthy human individuals. The CDR3 sequence is 16 residues long. Deletions cut 8 bases from V and 2 bases from J, with 19 bases between. Worth noting for this clone: Its antigen is currently unknown.

Whole-study results and caveats: Represented diversity, genetic and exposure-history alike, was limited by few donors.

Ten immunoSEQ deep assay plates held the unsorted PBMC DNA. In the original processing: For the immunoSEQ data, sequences were junction-only without quality scores, so filtering differed. Generated by immunoSEQ multiplex PCR, the TCRdb table keeps only in-frame clones and is missing some. The V and J calls and clone size are taken from that table; D and trimming were inferred from the DNA. The data contain more than 400,000 clones, more than 65% of them singletons. The sample comprised PBMCs. The clonotype originates from a woman aged 40 to 50 in good health. Some clones in this sample may be carry-over from other donors' samples. V gene TRBV6-7 combines with J gene TRBJ1-3; D ambiguous. TRBV6-7 is placed among ORFs of uncertain function. As DNA, the CDR3 is TGTGCCAGCTTGGGTCGCGAAGAACGTCCTGGAAACACCATATATTTT. Protein product: CASLGREERPGNTIYF.